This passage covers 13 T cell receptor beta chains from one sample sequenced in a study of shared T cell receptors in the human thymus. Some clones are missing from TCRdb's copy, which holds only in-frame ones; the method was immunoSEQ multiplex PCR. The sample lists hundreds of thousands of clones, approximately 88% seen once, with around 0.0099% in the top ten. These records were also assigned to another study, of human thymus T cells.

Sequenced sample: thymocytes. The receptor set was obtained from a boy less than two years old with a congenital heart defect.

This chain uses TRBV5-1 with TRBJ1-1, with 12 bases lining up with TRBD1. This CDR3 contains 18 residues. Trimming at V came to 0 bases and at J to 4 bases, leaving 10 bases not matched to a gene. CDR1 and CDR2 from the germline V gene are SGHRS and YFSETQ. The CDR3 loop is CASSLDSPGQGAGTEAFF. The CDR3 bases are TGCGCCAGCAGCTTGGATTCACCGGGACAGGGGGCAGGCACTGAAGCTTTCTTT.

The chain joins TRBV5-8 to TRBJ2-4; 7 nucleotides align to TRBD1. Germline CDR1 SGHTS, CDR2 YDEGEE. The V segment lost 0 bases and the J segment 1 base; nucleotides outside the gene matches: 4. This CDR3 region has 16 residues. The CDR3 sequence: CASSLVRQGAKNIQYF. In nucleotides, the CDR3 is TGTGCCAGCAGCTTGGTGAGACAGGGCGCCAAAAACATTCAGTACTTC.

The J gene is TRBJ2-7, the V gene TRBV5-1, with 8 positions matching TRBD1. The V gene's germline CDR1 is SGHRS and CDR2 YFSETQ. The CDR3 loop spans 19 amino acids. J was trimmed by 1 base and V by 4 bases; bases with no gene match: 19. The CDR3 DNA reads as TGCGCCAGCAGCACAGAATCAGCCGGGACAGGATTTGGGTCCTACGAGCAGTACTTC. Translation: CASSTESAGTGFGSYEQYF. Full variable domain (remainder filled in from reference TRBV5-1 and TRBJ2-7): KAGVTQTPRYLIKTRGQQVTLSCSPISGHRSVSWYQQTPGQGLQFLFEYFSETQRNKGNFPGRFSGRQFSNSRSEMNVSTLELGDSALYLCASSTESAGTGFGSYEQYFGPGTRLTVT.

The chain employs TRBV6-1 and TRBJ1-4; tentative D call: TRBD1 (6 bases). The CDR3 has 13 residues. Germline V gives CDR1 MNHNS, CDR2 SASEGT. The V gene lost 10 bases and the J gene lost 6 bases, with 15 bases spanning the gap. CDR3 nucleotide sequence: TGTGCCACGTGGGGCAGGGGCGATGAAAAACTGTTTTTT. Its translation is CATWGRGDEKLFF.

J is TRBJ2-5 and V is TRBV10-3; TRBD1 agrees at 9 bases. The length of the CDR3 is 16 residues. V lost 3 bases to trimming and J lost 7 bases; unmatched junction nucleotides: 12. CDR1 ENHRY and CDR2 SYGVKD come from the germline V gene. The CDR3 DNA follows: TGTGCCATCAGTGAAGTAGGGACAGGGAACCCCACGACCCAGTACTTC. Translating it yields CAISEVGTGNPTTQYF.

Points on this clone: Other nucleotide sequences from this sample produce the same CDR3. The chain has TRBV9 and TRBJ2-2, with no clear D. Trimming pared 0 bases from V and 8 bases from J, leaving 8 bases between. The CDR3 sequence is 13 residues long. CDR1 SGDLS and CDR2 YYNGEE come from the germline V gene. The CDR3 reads CASSVAGPGELFF. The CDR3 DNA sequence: TGTGCCAGCAGCGTAGCGGGTCCTGGGGAGCTGTTTTTT.

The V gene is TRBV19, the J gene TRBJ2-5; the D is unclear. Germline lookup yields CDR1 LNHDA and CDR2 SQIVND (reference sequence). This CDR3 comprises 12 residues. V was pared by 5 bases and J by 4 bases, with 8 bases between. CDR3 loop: CASSSGLETQYF. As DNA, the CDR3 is TGTGCCAGTAGTTCCGGGTTAGAGACCCAGTACTTC.

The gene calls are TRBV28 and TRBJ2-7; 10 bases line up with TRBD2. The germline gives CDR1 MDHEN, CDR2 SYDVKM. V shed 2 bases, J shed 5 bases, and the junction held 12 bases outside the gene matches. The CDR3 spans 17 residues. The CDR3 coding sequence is TGTGCCAGCAGTTTAACCCCCAGGCTAGCGGGAGCCCACGAGCAGTACTTC. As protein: CASSLTPRLAGAHEQYF.

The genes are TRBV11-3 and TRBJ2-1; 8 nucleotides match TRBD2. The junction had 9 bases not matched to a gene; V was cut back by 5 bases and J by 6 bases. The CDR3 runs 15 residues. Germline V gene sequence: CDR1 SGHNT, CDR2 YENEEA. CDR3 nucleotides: TGTGCCAGCAGCCGCCGACGGGAGGGCCGCAATGAGCAGTTCTTC. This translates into CASSRRREGRNEQFF.

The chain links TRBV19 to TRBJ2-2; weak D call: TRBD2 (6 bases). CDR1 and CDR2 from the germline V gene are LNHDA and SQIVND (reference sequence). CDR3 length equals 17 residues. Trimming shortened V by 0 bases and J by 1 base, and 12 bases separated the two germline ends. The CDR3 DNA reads TGTGCCAGTAGTATAGAGGGGCGGGAAAGGAACACCGGGGAGCTGTTTTTT. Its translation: CASSIEGRERNTGELFF.

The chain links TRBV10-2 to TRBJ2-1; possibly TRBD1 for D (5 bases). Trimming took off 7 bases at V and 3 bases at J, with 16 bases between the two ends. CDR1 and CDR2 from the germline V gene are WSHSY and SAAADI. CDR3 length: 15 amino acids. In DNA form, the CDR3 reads TGCGCCAGCACCACCGAACTAAGGGGCTACAATGAGCAGTTCTTC. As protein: CASTTELRGYNEQFF.

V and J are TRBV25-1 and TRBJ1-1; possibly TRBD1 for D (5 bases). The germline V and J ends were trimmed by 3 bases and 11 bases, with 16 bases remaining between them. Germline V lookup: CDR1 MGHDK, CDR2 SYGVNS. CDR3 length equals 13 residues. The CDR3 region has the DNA TGTGCCAGCAGTGATCCTTCCTCAGGGATGGCTTTCTTT. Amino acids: CASSDPSSGMAFF.

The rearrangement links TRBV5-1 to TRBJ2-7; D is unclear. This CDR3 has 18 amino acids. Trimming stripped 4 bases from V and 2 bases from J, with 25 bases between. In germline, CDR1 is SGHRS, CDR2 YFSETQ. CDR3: CASSRSRLPSTWTYEQYF. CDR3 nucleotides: TGCGCCAGCAGCCGTAGCCGACTTCCAAGTACCTGGACCTACGAGCAGTACTTC.